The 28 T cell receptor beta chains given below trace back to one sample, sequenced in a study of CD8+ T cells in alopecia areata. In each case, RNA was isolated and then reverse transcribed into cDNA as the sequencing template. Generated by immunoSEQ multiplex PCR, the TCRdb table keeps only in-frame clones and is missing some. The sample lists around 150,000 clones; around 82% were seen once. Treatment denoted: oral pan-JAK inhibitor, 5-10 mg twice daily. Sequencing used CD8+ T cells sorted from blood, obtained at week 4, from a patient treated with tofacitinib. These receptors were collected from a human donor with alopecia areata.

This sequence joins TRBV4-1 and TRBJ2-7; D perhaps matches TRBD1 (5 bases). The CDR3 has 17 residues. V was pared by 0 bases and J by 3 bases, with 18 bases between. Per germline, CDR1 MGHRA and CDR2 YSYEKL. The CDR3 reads CASSQESMTVYFYEQYF. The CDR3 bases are TGCGCCAGCAGCCAAGAATCGATGACAGTTTACTTCTACGAGCAGTACTTC.

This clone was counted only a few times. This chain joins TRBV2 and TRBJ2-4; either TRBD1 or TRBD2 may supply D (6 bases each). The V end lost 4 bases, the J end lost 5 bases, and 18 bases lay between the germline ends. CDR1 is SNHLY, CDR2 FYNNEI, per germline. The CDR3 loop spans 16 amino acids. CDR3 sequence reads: CASSGPPHREENIQYF. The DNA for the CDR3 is TGTGCCAGCAGTGGACCCCCGCACAGGGAGGAAAACATTCAGTACTTC.

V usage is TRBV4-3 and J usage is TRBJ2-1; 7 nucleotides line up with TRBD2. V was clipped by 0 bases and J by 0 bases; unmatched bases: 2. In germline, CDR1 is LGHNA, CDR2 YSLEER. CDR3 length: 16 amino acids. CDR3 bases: TGCGCCAGCAGCCAAGAGACTAGCCTCTCCTACAATGAGCAGTTCTTC. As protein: CASSQETSLSYNEQFF.

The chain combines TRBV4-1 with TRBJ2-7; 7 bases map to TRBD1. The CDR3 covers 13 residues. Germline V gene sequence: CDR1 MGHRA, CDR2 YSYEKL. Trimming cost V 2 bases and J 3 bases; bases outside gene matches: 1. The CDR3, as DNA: TGCGCCAGCAGCCAACCAGGGGGCTACGAGCAGTACTTC. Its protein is CASSQPGGYEQYF.

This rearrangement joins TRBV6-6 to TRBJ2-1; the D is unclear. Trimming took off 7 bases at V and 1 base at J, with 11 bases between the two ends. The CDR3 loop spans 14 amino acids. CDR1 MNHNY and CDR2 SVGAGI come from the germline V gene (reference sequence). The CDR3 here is CASTVAQSYNEQFF. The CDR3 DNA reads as TGTGCCAGCACGGTAGCTCAGTCCTACAATGAGCAGTTCTTC.

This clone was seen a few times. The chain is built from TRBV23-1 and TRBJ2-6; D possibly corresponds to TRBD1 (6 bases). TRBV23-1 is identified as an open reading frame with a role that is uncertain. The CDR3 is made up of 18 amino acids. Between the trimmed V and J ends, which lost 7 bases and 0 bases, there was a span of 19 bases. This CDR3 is CASTPQGQLRSGANVLTF. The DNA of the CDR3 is TGCGCCAGCACCCCACAAGGACAGCTCCGCTCTGGGGCCAACGTCCTGACTTTC.

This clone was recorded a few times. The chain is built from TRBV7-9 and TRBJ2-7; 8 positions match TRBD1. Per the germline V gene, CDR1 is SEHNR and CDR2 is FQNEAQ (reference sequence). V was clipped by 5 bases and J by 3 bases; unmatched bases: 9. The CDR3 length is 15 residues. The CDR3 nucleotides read TGTGCCAGCAGCGAACCCGGGACAGGAGACTACGAGCAGTACTTC. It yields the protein CASSEPGTGDYEQYF.

The chain's CDR3 is CSVEETGGGEKLFF. The CDR3 coding sequence is TGCAGCGTTGAGGAGACAGGGGGCGGTGAAAAACTGTTTTTT. The chain combines TRBV29-1 with TRBJ1-4, with 10 bases identical to TRBD1. This CDR3 region has 14 residues. CDR1 and CDR2 (germline): SQVTM, ANQGSEA. V shed 3 bases and J 7 bases; nucleotides not matched to a gene: 5.

The chain's CDR3 is CASSQDLGYNYGYTF. The DNA for the CDR3 is TGCGCCAGCAGCCAAGATTTGGGGTATAACTATGGCTACACCTTC. J is TRBJ1-2 and V is TRBV4-3, with unresolved D. The CDR3 totals 15 residues. V lost 0 bases to trimming and J lost 1 base, with 9 bases between them. Germline loops: CDR1 LGHNA, CDR2 YSLEER.

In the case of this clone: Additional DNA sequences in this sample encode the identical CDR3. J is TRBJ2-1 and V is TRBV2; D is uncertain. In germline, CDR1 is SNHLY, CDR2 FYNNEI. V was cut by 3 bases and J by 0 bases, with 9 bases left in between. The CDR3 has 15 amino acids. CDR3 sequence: CASSEGRSSYNEQFF. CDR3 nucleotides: TGTGCCAGCAGTGAGGGCCGCAGCTCCTACAATGAGCAGTTCTTC. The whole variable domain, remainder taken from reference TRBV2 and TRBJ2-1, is EPEVTQTPSHQVTQMGQEVILRCVPISNHLYFYWYRQILGQKVEFLVSFYNNEISEKSEIFDDQFSVERPDGSNFTLKIRSTKLEDSAMYFCASSEGRSSYNEQFFGPGTRLTVL.

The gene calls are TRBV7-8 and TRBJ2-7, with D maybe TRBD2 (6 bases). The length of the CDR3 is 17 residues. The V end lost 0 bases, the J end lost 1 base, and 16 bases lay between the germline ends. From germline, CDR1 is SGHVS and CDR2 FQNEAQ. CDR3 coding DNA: TGTGCCAGCAGCTTAGCGCGGGACGGGGAGACGTCCTACGAGCAGTACTTC. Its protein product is CASSLARDGETSYEQYF.

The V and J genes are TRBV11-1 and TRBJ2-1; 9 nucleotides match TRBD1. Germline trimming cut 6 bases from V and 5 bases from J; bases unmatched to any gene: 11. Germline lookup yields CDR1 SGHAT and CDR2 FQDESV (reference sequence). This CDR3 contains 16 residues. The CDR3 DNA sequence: TGTGCCAGCAGTACCGTAGGGACAGGGTACCACAATGAGCAGTTCTTC. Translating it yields CASSTVGTGYHNEQFF.

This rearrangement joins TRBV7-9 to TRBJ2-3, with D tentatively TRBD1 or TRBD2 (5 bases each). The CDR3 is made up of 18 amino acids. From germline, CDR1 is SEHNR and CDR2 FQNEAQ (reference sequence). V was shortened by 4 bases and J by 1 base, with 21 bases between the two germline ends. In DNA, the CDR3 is TGTGCCAGCAGCTCCGTGTGGAGAGCGGTGGGGGGCACAGATACGCAGTATTTT. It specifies CASSSVWRAVGGTDTQYF.

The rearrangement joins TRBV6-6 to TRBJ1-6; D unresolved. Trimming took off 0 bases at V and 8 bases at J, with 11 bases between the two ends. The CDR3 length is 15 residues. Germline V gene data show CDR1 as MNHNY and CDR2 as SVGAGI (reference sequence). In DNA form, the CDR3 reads TGTGCCAGCAGTTACTCGAGTACAGCGGATTCACCCCTCCACTTT. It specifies CASSYSSTADSPLHF.

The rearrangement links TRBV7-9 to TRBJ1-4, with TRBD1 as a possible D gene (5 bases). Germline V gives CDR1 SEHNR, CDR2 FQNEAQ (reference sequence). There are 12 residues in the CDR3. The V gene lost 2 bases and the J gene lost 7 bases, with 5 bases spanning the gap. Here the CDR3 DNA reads TGTGCCAGCAGCTTACAGGGTGAAAAACTGTTTTTT. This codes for CASSLQGEKLFF.

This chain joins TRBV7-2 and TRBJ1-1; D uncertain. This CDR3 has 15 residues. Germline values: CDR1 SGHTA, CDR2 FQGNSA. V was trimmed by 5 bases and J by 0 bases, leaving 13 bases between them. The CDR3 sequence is CASSLGWWVNTEAFF. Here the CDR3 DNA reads TGTGCCAGCAGCCTCGGGTGGTGGGTGAACACTGAAGCTTTCTTT.

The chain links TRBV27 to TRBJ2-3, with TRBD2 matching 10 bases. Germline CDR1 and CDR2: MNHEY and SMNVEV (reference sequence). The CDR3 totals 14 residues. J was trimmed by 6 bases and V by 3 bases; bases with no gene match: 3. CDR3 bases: TGTGCCAGCAGTTTTGCTAGCGGGGGCGATACGCAGTATTTT. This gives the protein CASSFASGGDTQYF.

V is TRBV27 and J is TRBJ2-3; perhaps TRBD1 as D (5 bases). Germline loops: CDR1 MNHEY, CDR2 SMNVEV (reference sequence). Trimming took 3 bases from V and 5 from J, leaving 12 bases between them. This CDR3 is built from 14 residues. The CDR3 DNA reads TGTGCCAGCAGTTTTTGGGGCCGGAGAGATACGCAGTATTTT. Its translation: CASSFWGRRDTQYF.

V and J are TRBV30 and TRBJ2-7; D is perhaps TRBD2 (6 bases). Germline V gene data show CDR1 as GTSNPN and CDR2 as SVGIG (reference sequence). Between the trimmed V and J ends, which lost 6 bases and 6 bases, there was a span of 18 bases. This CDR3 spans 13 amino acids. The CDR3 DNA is TGTGCCTGCCTAAGCGGGCTAGTAGGCGAGCAGTACTTC. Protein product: CACLSGLVGEQYF.

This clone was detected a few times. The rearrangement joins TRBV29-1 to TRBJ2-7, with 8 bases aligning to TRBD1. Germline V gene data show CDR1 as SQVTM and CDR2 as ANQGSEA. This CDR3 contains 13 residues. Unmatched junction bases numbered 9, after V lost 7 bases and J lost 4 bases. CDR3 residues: CSARGQEGYEQYF. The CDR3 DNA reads TGCAGCGCTAGGGGACAGGAGGGATACGAGCAGTACTTC.

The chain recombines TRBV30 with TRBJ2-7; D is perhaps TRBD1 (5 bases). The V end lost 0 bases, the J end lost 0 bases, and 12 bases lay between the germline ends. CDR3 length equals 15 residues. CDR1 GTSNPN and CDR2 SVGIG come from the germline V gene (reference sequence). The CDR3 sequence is CAWSVGPGNSYEQYF. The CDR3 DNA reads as TGTGCCTGGAGTGTAGGCCCAGGGAACTCCTACGAGCAGTACTTC.

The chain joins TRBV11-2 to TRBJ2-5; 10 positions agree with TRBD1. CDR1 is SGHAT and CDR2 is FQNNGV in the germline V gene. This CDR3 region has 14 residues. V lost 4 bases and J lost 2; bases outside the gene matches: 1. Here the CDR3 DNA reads TGTGCCAGCAGCTGGACAGGGGGACAAGAGACCCAGTACTTC. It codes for CASSWTGGQETQYF.

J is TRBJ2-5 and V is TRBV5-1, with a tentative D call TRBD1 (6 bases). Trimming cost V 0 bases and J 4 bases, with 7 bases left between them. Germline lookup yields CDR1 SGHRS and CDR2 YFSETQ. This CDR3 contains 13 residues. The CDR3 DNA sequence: TGCGCCAGCAGCTTGGGCAGGGGAGAGACCCAGTACTTC. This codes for CASSLGRGETQYF.

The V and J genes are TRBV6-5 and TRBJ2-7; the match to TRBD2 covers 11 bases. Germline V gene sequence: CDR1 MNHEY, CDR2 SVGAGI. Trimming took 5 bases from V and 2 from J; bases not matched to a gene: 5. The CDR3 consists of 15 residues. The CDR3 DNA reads TGTGCCAGCAGTCAGCTAGCGGGGGGAACCTACGAGCAGTACTTC. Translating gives CASSQLAGGTYEQYF.

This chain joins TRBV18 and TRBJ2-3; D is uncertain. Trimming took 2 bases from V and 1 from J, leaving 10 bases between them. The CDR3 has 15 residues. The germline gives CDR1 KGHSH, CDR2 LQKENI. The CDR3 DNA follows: TGTGCCAGCTCACCAAGCCTAGGCGGCACAGATACGCAGTATTTT. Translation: CASSPSLGGTDTQYF.

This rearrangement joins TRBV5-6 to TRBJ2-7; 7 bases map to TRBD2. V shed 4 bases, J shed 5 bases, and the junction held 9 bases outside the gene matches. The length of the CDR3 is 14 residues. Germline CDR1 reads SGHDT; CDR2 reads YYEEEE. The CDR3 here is CASSLLGGIDEQYF. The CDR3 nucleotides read TGTGCCAGCAGCCTCTTGGGAGGGATCGACGAGCAGTACTTC.

CDR3 bases: TGTGCCAGCAGCTCTACGGGTAGGAATGAGCAGTTCTTC. Its translation: CASSSTGRNEQFF. J is TRBJ2-1 and V is TRBV27; D call uncertain. This CDR3 region has 13 residues. Per the germline V gene, CDR1 is MNHEY and CDR2 is SMNVEV (reference sequence). Trimming shortened V by 6 bases and J by 7 bases, and 13 bases separated the two germline ends.

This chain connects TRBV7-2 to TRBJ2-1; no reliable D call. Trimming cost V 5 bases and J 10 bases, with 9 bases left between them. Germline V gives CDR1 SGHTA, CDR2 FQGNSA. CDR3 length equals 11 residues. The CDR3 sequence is CASSPYLEQFF. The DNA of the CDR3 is TGTGCCAGCAGCCCATATCTCGAGCAGTTCTTC. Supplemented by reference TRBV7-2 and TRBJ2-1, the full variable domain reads GAGVSQSPSNKVTEKGKDVELRCDPISGHTALYWYRQSLGQGLEFLIYFQGNSAPDKSGLPSDRFSAERTGGSVSTLTIQRTQQEDSAVYLCASSPYLEQFFGPGTRLTVL.